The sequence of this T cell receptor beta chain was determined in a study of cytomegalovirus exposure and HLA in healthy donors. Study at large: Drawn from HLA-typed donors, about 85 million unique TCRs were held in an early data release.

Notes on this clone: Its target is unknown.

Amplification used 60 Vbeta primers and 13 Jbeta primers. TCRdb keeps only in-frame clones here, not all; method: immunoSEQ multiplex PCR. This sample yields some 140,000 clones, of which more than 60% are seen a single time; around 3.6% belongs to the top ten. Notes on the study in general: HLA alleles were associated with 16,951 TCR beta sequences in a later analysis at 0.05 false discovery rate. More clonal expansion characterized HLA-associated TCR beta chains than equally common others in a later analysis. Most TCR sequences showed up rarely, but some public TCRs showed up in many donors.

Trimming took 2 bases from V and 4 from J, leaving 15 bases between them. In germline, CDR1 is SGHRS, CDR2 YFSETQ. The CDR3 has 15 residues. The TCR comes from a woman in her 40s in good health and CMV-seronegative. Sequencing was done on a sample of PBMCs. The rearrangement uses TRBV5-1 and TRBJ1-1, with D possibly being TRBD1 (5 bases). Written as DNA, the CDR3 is TGCGCCAGCAGCTTAGCCGGGGGTGAAGGCACTGAAGCTTTCTTT. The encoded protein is CASSLAGGEGTEAFF.